These 2 T cell receptor beta chains share one sample of origin, sequenced in a study of T cell responses to AZD1222 COVID-19 vaccine. Method: immunoSEQ multiplex PCR; TCRdb's copy keeps in-frame clones and lacks some. Among just over 150,000 clones listed, roughly nine tenths were seen once. The source material was peripheral blood, sampled after recovery from COVID-19. The origin of the receptors is an adult who had recovered from COVID-19.

This chain uses TRBV19 with TRBJ1-6, with 9 bases identical to TRBD1. The CDR3 spans 15 residues. Germline CDR1 LNHDA, CDR2 SQIVND (reference sequence). V shed 8 bases and J 7 bases; nucleotides not matched to a gene: 9. CDR3 protein: CASLQGAMKNSPLHF. The CDR3 bases are TGTGCCAGTCTACAGGGGGCGATGAAAAATTCACCCCTCCACTTT.

V gene TRBV7-6 combines with J gene TRBJ2-1; D ambiguous. V shed 2 bases and J shed 4 bases, with 12 bases lying between them. The CDR3 loop spans 15 amino acids. Germline CDR1 and CDR2: SGHVS and FNYEAQ. The CDR3 region is CASSLSHGQYNEQFF. Written as DNA, the CDR3 is TGTGCCAGCAGCTTATCCCACGGGCAGTACAATGAGCAGTTCTTC.